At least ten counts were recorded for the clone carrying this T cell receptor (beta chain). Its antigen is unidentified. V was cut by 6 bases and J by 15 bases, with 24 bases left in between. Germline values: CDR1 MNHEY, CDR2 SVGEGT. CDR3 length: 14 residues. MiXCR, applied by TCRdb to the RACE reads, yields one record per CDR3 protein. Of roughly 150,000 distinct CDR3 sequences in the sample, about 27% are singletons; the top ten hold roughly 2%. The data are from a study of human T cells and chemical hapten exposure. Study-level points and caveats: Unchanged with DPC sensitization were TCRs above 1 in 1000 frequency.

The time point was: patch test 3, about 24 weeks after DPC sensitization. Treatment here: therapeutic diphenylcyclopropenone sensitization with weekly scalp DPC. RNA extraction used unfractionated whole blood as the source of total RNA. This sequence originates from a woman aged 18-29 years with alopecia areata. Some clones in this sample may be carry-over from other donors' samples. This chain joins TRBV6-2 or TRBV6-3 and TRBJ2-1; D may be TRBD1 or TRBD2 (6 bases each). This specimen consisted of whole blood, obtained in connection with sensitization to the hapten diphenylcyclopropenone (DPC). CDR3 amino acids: CASSRSGTTEEGFF. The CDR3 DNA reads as TGTGCCAGCAGCCGCTCCGGGACAACCGAGGAGGGGTTCTTC.